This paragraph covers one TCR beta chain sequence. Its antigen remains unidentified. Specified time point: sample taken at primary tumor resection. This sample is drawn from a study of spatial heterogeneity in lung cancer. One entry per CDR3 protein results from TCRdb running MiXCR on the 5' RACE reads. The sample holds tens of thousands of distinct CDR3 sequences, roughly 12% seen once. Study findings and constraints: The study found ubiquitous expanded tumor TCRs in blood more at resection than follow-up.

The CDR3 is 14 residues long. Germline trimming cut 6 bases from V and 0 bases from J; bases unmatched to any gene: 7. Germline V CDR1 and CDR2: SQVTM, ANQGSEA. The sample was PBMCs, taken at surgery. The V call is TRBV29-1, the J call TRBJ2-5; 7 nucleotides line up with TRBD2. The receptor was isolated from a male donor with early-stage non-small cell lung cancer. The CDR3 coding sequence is TGCAGCGTAGGAAGGGGAGGGAACCAAGAGACCCAGTACTTC. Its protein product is CSVGRGGNQETQYF.